The rows below give T cell receptor beta chains drawn from one sample of a study of CD8 T cells in Susac syndrome. In TCRdb, the immunoSEQ multiplex PCR reads were re-called with MiXCR into one record per CDR3 protein. The table has about 90,000 distinct CDR3 sequences, over 80% seen once. Sequencing was performed on CD8+ T cells from PBMCs. These TCRs come from a human donor in good health. Both conserved end residues are part of each CDR3. The order of the fields is J gene, D gene, V gene, clone size, CDR3 protein, CDR3 DNA. D genes are given only for firm matches. Size values are once, few and many counts, or a class for expanded clones, and some rows have none.

>TRBJ2-7|TRBD1|TRBV15|once
CATSRDLRQGEYEQYF
TGTGCCACCAGCAGAGATCTAAGGCAGGGGGAATACGAGCAGTACTTC
>TRBJ2-2|TRBD1|TRBV29-1|-
CSFGTGGTGELFF
TGCAGCTTTGGGACAGGGGGCACCGGGGAGCTGTTTTTT
>TRBJ2-3|-|TRBV9|-
CASSASGSGADTQYF
TGTGCCAGCAGCGCATCAGGGTCGGGGGCAGATACGCAGTATTTT
>TRBJ2-2|TRBD2|TRBV3-1|-
CASSQDFAGGPGELFF
TGTGCCAGCAGCCAAGATTTCGCGGGGGGGCCCGGGGAGCTGTTTTTT
>TRBJ2-7|TRBD2|TRBV7-2|-
CASSAPSGVSYEQYF
TGTGCCAGCAGTGCCCCTAGCGGGGTCTCCTACGAGCAGTACTTC
>TRBJ2-7|TRBD2|TRBV7-2|-
CASSLGPSGPFYEQYF
TGTGCCAGCAGCCTTGGGCCTAGCGGGCCCTTCTACGAGCAGTACTTC
>TRBJ2-7|TRBD1|TRBV20-1|-
CSARTRDRVYEQYF
TGCAGTGCTAGGACTCGGGACAGGGTTTACGAGCAGTACTTC
>TRBJ2-2|TRBD2|TRBV20-1|-
CSAREAGDTGELFF
TGCAGTGCTAGAGAAGCGGGGGACACCGGGGAGCTGTTTTTT
>TRBJ1-2|TRBD1|TRBV7-2|once
CASSSLPGQGEGYTF
TGTGCCAGCAGCTCCCTACCCGGACAGGGAGAGGGCTACACCTTC
>TRBJ2-5|TRBD1|TRBV7-2|-
CASSTEQGADETQYF
TGTGCCAGCAGTACCGAACAGGGGGCGGATGAGACCCAGTACTTC